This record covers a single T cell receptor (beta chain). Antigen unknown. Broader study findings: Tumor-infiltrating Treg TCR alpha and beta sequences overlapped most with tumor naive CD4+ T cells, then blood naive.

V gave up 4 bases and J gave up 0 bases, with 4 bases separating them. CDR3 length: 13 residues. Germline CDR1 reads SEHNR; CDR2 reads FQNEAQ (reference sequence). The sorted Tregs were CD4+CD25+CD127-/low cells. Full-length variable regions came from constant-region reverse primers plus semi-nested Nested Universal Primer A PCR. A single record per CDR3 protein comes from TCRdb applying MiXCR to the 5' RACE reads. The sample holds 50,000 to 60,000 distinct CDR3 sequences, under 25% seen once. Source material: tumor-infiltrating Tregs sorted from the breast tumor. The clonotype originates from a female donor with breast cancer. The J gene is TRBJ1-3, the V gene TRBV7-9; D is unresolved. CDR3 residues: CASSYSSGNTIYF. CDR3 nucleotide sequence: TGTGCCAGCAGCTACAGCTCTGGAAACACCATATATTTT.